Below, 23 T cell receptor beta chains from the same sample are listed, as sequenced in a study of shared clonotypes between healthy human individuals. Generated by immunoSEQ multiplex PCR, the TCRdb table keeps only in-frame clones and is missing some. The sample lists around 1.1 million clones, 70% to 80% occurring once. The sample consisted of memory CD4+ T cells from PBMCs. Subset specified: CD45RA-negative fraction. These receptors were collected from a man aged 18 to 30 in good health. Some clones in this sample may be carry-over from other donors' samples.

The chain uses TRBV5-4 and TRBJ2-5; D remains unclear. The CDR3 is 14 amino acids. The germline CDR1 and CDR2 sequences are SGHNT and YYREEE (reference sequence). The germline V and J ends were trimmed by 2 bases and 1 base, with 9 bases remaining between them. CDR3 sequence: CASSFGRPQETQYF. The CDR3 DNA reads as TGTGCCAGCAGCTTTGGACGACCCCAAGAGACCCAGTACTTC.

The J gene is TRBJ2-2, the V gene TRBV9; no clear D gene. V was shortened by 0 bases and J by 4 bases, with 4 bases between the two germline ends. This CDR3 has 13 amino acids. Per the germline V gene, CDR1 is SGDLS and CDR2 is YYNGEE. CDR3 protein: CASSVDITGELFF. The CDR3 DNA follows: TGTGCCAGCAGCGTAGACATCACCGGGGAGCTGTTTTTT.

This chain links TRBV6-1 with TRBJ2-3, with D perhaps TRBD2 (5 bases). The CDR3 covers 13 residues. Germline assignment: CDR1 MNHNS and CDR2 SASEGT. With 8 bases removed from V and 4 bases from J, the gap between germline ends came to 13 bases. The CDR3 DNA reads as TGTGCCAGCGCTCTAAACGGGGCAGATACGCAGTATTTT. Protein: CASALNGADTQYF.

The chain uses TRBV6-5 and TRBJ1-4; unclear D gene. The CDR3 has 15 amino acids. The germline gives CDR1 MNHEY, CDR2 SVGAGI. The germline V and J ends were trimmed by 1 base and 7 bases, with 13 bases remaining between them. The CDR3 reads CASSYLRARGEKLFF. The CDR3 DNA is TGTGCCAGCAGTTACTTAAGGGCGCGCGGTGAAAAACTGTTTTTT.

About this clone: The same CDR3 can be traced to other DNA sequences in this sample. J is TRBJ1-5 and V is TRBV7-9; perhaps TRBD1 as D (5 bases). Per the germline V gene, CDR1 is SEHNR and CDR2 is FQNEAQ (reference sequence). Trimming removed 6 bases at V and 2 bases at J, with 11 bases between. This CDR3 contains 14 residues. CDR3 sequence reads: CASSPGGGNQPQHF. CDR3 bases: TGTGCCAGCAGTCCCGGAGGGGGCAATCAGCCCCAGCATTTT.

This chain links TRBV4-3 with TRBJ1-2; possible D gene TRBD1, 5 bases. Trimming took off 7 bases at V and 7 bases at J, with 10 bases between the two ends. Germline V gene data show CDR1 as LGHNA and CDR2 as YSLEER. The CDR3 has 11 amino acids. This CDR3 is CASKGNVGYTF. In DNA form, the CDR3 reads TGCGCCAGCAAGGGGAATGTTGGCTACACCTTC.

J is TRBJ2-3 and V is TRBV9, with D maybe TRBD2 (6 bases). CDR1 and CDR2 from the germline V gene are SGDLS and YYNGEE. This CDR3 has 15 residues. V was pared by 1 base and J by 5 bases, with 14 bases between. CDR3 protein: CASSVFVGAGDTQYF. CDR3 sequence (DNA): TGTGCCAGCAGCGTATTCGTGGGAGCGGGAGATACGCAGTATTTT.

The chain links TRBV7-8 to TRBJ1-1, with D perhaps TRBD1 (5 bases). Per germline, CDR1 SGHVS and CDR2 FQNEAQ. Trimming stripped 1 base from V and 1 base from J, with 13 bases between. CDR3 length: 16 amino acids. In nucleotides, the CDR3 is TGTGCCAGCAGCTTAGTCCCACAGGCCCAGAACACTGAAGCTTTCTTT. This encodes CASSLVPQAQNTEAFF.

Comments on this clone: Given a far larger clone just one base away, this is likely a sequencing read error. The chain couples TRBV7-9 to TRBJ1-1; tentatively, D is TRBD1 (6 bases). Germline V CDR1 and CDR2: SEHNR, FQNEAQ (reference sequence). CDR3 length: 13 residues. V lost 4 bases and J 1 base, leaving 7 bases between the germline ends. In nucleotides, the CDR3 is TGTGCCAGCAGCTCGACAGGGAACACTGAAGCTTTCTTT. Translation: CASSSTGNTEAFF.

This clone occurred once. The chain carries TRBV6-1 and TRBJ2-7; a weak D match, TRBD1 (5 bases). Per the germline V gene, CDR1 is MNHNS and CDR2 is SASEGT. The CDR3 loop spans 15 amino acids. V dropped 2 bases and J dropped 5 bases, with 16 bases sitting between them. CDR3 loop: CASSEPMGQRHEQYF. The CDR3 nucleotides read TGTGCCAGCAGTGAACCCATGGGGCAGAGACACGAGCAGTACTTC.

This clone has only a few counts. This chain connects TRBV28 to TRBJ1-3, with 8 nucleotides matching TRBD1. V was pared by 1 base and J by 4 bases, with 9 bases of the junction left unmatched. The CDR3 totals 17 residues. Looked up from germline, CDR1 is MDHEN and CDR2 is SYDVKM. Written as DNA, the CDR3 is TGTGCCAGCAGTTTATATGGGTGGACAGGGAACGGAAACACCATATATTTT. Translating it yields CASSLYGWTGNGNTIYF.

The gene calls are TRBV13 and TRBJ1-5; D ambiguous. CDR3 length equals 11 residues. Germline assignment: CDR1 PRHDT and CDR2 FYEKMQ (reference sequence). V shed 8 bases and J shed 7 bases, with 9 bases lying between them. The DNA for the CDR3 is TGTGCCAGCCCCGGCCGGCAGCCCCAGCATTTT. Protein sequence: CASPGRQPQHF.

CDR3 nucleotide sequence: TGTGCCAGCTCGGGGGGACTAGCGGGAGGCCTTTTCTCCTACGAGCAGTACTTC. This gives the protein CASSGGLAGGLFSYEQYF. The chain links TRBV18 to TRBJ2-7; 15 nucleotides match TRBD2. V shed 6 bases and J 0 bases; nucleotides not matched to a gene: 9. This CDR3 has 18 residues. The germline V gene encodes CDR1 KGHSH and CDR2 LQKENI.

A few counts support this clone. This chain uses TRBV11-1 with TRBJ2-5; perhaps TRBD1 as D (5 bases). V was clipped by 5 bases and J by 2 bases, with 15 bases between them. The CDR3 length is 15 residues. Germline loops: CDR1 SGHAT, CDR2 FQDESV (reference sequence). The CDR3 is CASSATGRGQETQYF. The CDR3 DNA sequence: TGTGCCAGCAGCGCAACGGGTAGGGGACAAGAGACCCAGTACTTC.

The chain has TRBV7-3 and TRBJ1-1; no firm D call. The CDR3 contains 14 residues. Germline lookup yields CDR1 SGHTA and CDR2 FQGTGA. Trimming shortened V by 0 bases and J by 7 bases, and 12 bases separated the two germline ends. CDR3 loop: CASSLTSSENEAFF. The CDR3 DNA sequence: TGTGCCAGCAGCTTAACCTCCTCGGAGAATGAAGCTTTCTTT.

V and J are TRBV2 and TRBJ2-3; TRBD1 agrees at 8 bases. The germline CDR1 and CDR2 sequences are SNHLY and FYNNEI. With 2 bases clipped from V and 5 bases from J, the junction kept 6 bases outside the gene matches. The CDR3 length is 15 residues. The DNA of the CDR3 is TGTGCCAGCAGTGAAAACAGGGGGACGGGAGATACGCAGTATTTT. Amino acid sequence: CASSENRGTGDTQYF.

The rearrangement joins TRBV7-8 to TRBJ2-1, with TRBD2 matching 9 bases. V lost 1 base, J lost 12 bases, and 10 bases stayed unmatched. Germline CDR1 SGHVS, CDR2 FQNEAQ. The CDR3 covers 15 residues. The CDR3 nucleotides read TGTGCCAGCAGCTTAGGGGGCGGGAGGGCCCACGGGCAGTTCTTC. Translating gives CASSLGGGRAHGQFF. The full variable domain, its missing parts supplied by reference TRBV7-8 and TRBJ2-1, is GAGVSQSPRYKVAKRGQDVALRCDPISGHVSLFWYQQALGQGPEFLTYFQNEAQLDKSGLPSDRFFAERPEGSVSTLKIQRTQQEDSAVYLCASSLGGGRAHGQFFGPGTRLTVL.

On this clone itself: The sample has other DNA sequences that encode this CDR3 too. The chain has TRBV5-1 and TRBJ1-1, with D unclear. The V gene's germline CDR1 is SGHRS and CDR2 YFSETQ. The CDR3 loop spans 11 amino acids. The ends were cut back, 0 bases at V and 4 bases at J, with 1 base in the middle. The CDR3 sequence: CASSLGTEAFF. The CDR3, as DNA: TGCGCCAGCAGCTTGGGCACTGAAGCTTTCTTT.

The chain recombines TRBV7-8 with TRBJ1-2; no clear D. This CDR3 contains 15 residues. The V end was cut by 5 bases, the J end by 2 bases, with 15 bases between. Per the germline V gene, CDR1 is SGHVS and CDR2 is FQNEAQ. The DNA of the CDR3 is TGTGCCAGCAGCCCGGCTCGGAGTCGGAACTATGGCTACACCTTC. Translated: CASSPARSRNYGYTF.

Of note for this clone: One end of the junction is discordant with germline, which a read error may explain. The gene calls are TRBV9 and TRBJ2-3; D ambiguous. CDR1 is SGDLS and CDR2 is YYNGEE in the germline V gene. This CDR3 contains 16 residues. CDR3 amino acids: CAGSKGTPISTDTQYF. The DNA for the CDR3 is TGTGCCGGCAGCAAGGGAACACCTATTAGCACAGATACGCAGTATTTT.

This clone showed up just a few times. The chain uses TRBV14 and TRBJ1-3; D is possibly TRBD1 (5 bases). Germline CDR1 and CDR2: SGHDN and FVKESK. The CDR3 has 16 amino acids. Trimming pared 6 bases from V and 0 bases from J, leaving 15 bases between. CDR3 residues: CASSRGAQSSGNTIYF. CDR3 nucleotides: TGTGCCAGCAGTCGTGGGGCGCAGAGCTCTGGAAACACCATATATTTT.

The chain combines TRBV10-3 with TRBJ2-3; 11 bases are a match to TRBD2. The CDR3 runs to 19 residues. Germline V gene lookup returns CDR1 ENHRY and CDR2 SYGVKD. Trimming at V came to 6 bases and at J to 3 bases, leaving 17 bases not matched to a gene. In DNA, the CDR3 is TGTGCCATCAGCCCTCACCTAGCGGGAGGTGCGTTGGGGACAGATACGCAGTATTTT. Protein product: CAISPHLAGGALGTDTQYF.

V and J are TRBV14 and TRBJ2-2, with D unclear. The CDR3 is 14 residues long. CDR1 is SGHDN and CDR2 is FVKESK in the germline V gene. Trimming stripped 1 base from V and 8 bases from J, with 11 bases between. The CDR3 DNA follows: TGTGCCAGCAGCCAAGCTGTTCTCGGGGGGGAGCTGTTTTTT. Protein: CASSQAVLGGELFF.